This is a list of T cell receptor beta chains from one sample in a study of shared clonotypes between healthy human individuals. The method was immunoSEQ multiplex PCR; TCRdb's version includes in-frame clones alone and lacks a portion of them. The sample contains some 2,000,000 clones, approximately 94% of which appear only once. Sequenced: naive CD8+ T cells sorted from blood. These receptors were obtained from a young man in good health. The CDR3 runs from the conserved cysteine through the conserved F or W. A D gene is named only where the DNA matches it firmly. Clone sizes are given selectively: once, few, many, or a class where the clone is expanded.

-	TRBV28	-	TRBJ2-3	CASSVTDTQYF	TGTGCCAGCTCAGTTACAGATACGCAGTATTTT
TRBD2	TRBV27	few	TRBJ2-5	CASSPSSGEYQETQYF	TGTGCCAGCAGTCCCTCTAGCGGGGAGTACCAAGAGACCCAGTACTTC
-	TRBV12-2	once	TRBJ1-5	CASRPTPGQGELGPQHF	TGTGCAAGTCGCCCAACTCCCGGACAGGGGGAATTAGGGCCCCAGCATTTT
TRBD2	TRBV11-3	-	TRBJ2-5	CASSSGLAGVQETQYF	TGTGCCAGCAGCTCCGGACTAGCGGGCGTCCAAGAGACCCAGTACTTC
-	TRBV6-5	-	TRBJ2-7	CASSLGGEVLWEQYF	TGTGCCAGCAGTTTAGGCGGGGAGGTATTGTGGGAGCAGTACTTC
-	TRBV30	-	TRBJ1-2	CAQDPSNYGYTF	TGTGCTCAGGACCCCTCTAACTATGGCTACACCTTC
-	TRBV4-1	-	TRBJ2-2	CASSQPGANTGELFF	TGCGCCAGCAGCCAACCGGGAGCGAACACCGGGGAGCTGTTTTTT
-	TRBV6-6	-	TRBJ2-3	CASSGTSRTDTQYF	TGTGCCAGCAGTGGGACCTCCCGCACAGATACGCAGTATTTT
-	TRBV4-1	-	TRBJ2-5	CASSQDEEGLQETQYF	TGCGCCAGCAGCCAAGATGAGGAGGGTCTCCAAGAGACCCAGTACTTC
-	TRBV18	-	TRBJ2-7	CASSSSSYEQYF	TGTGCCAGCTCATCAAGCTCCTACGAGCAGTACTTC
-	TRBV28	-	TRBJ1-2	CASSFTALYGYTF	TGTGCCAGCAGTTTTACAGCCCTATATGGCTACACCTTC
-	TRBV30	-	TRBJ1-6	CAWKELPYNSPLRF	TGTGCCTGGAAGGAGTTACCCTATAATTCACCCCTCCGCTTT
-	TRBV5-4	few	TRBJ1-6	CASSLESESPLHF	TGTGCCAGCAGCTTGGAATCCGAGTCACCCCTCCACTTT
TRBD2	TRBV9	-	TRBJ2-2	CASTSGGADTGELFF	TGTGCCAGCACCAGCGGGGGGGCTGACACCGGGGAGCTGTTTTTT
-	TRBV5-6	-	TRBJ2-7	CASGVPFGEQYF	TGTGCCAGCGGGGTACCTTTTGGCGAGCAGTACTTC
-	TRBV9	-	TRBJ2-1	CASSPGSSYNEQFF	TGTGCCAGCAGTCCGGGGAGCTCCTACAATGAGCAGTTCTTC
-	TRBV10-3	few	TRBJ2-2	CAILWENTGELFF	TGTGCCATCTTGTGGGAGAACACCGGGGAGCTGTTTTTT
TRBD2	TRBV27	-	TRBJ2-5	CASSPITSGSGETQYF	TGTGCCAGCAGTCCGATTACTAGCGGGAGTGGGGAGACCCAGTACTTC
TRBD2	TRBV27	-	TRBJ2-7	CASSQGTRPTEQYF	TGTGCCAGCAGTCAAGGGACTAGGCCCACCGAGCAGTACTTC
TRBD1	TRBV6-1	-	TRBJ1-1	CAMGQGAYTEAFF	TGTGCCATGGGACAGGGGGCATACACTGAAGCTTTCTTT
-	TRBV28	-	TRBJ2-5	CASSVALEGWETQYF	TGTGCCAGCAGTGTAGCCCTCGAGGGTTGGGAGACCCAGTACTTC
-	TRBV20-1	few	TRBJ1-1	CSAREATEAFF	TGCAGTGCTAGAGAAGCTACTGAAGCTTTCTTT
-	TRBV6-6	-	TRBJ2-7	CASSYDAGYEQYF	TGTGCCAGCAGTTACGACGCCGGCTACGAGCAGTACTTC
-	TRBV6-1	once	TRBJ1-1	CASREAFF	TGTGCCAGCAGAGAAGCTTTCTTT
-	TRBV9	-	TRBJ1-1	CASSVREVNTEAFF	TGTGCCAGCAGCGTACGAGAGGTGAACACTGAAGCTTTCTTT
-	TRBV9	-	TRBJ2-3	CASSPPQGWDTQYF	TGTGCCAGCAGCCCACCCCAGGGCTGGGATACGCAGTATTTT
-	TRBV6-1	-	TRBJ2-7	CASRVMIGEGKVNEQYF	TGTGCCAGCCGTGTGATGATAGGAGAGGGAAAAGTAAACGAGCAGTACTTC
TRBD1	TRBV4-1	-	TRBJ2-7	CASSPRDREYEQYF	TGCGCCAGCAGCCCTCGGGACAGGGAATACGAGCAGTACTTC
TRBD2	TRBV7-9	-	TRBJ2-2	CASSPPFSGANTGELFF	TGTGCCAGCAGTCCTCCTTTTAGCGGGGCGAACACCGGGGAGCTGTTTTTT
-	TRBV19	-	TRBJ2-1	CASSPDGGLVNEQFF	TGTGCCAGTAGTCCCGACGGGGGGCTGGTCAATGAGCAGTTCTTC
-	TRBV5-1	-	TRBJ2-5	CASSFPGQETQYF	TGCGCCAGCAGCTTCCCGGGGCAAGAGACCCAGTACTTC
-	TRBV5-1	-	TRBJ2-1	CASSEGTTTVNEQFF	TGCGCCAGCAGCGAGGGGACAACGACGGTAAATGAGCAGTTCTTC
-	TRBV9	-	TRBJ2-7	CASSVHISGDYEQYF	TGTGCCAGCAGCGTCCATATCTCGGGGGACTACGAGCAGTACTTC
-	TRBV9	-	TRBJ2-7	CASSAPDWSYEQYF	TGTGCCAGCAGCGCCCCGGACTGGTCCTACGAGCAGTACTTC
-	TRBV21-1	-	TRBJ1-2	CASIRGAQGDGYTF	TGTGCCAGCATAAGGGGGGCTCAAGGGGATGGCTACACCTTC
-	TRBV6-5	-	TRBJ1-1	CASSYQENTEAFF	TGTGCCAGCAGTTATCAGGAGAACACTGAAGCTTTCTTT
TRBD2	TRBV6-1	-	TRBJ2-1	CASSEAWTSGRNEQFF	TGTGCCAGCAGTGAAGCCTGGACTAGCGGGAGGAATGAGCAGTTCTTC
TRBD1	TRBV6-6	-	TRBJ2-5	CASRSGQPQETQYF	TGTGCCAGCAGGTCGGGACAGCCACAAGAGACCCAGTACTTC
-	TRBV28	-	TRBJ2-6	CASSLPGSGANVLTF	TGTGCCAGCAGTTTACCTGGGTCTGGGGCCAACGTCCTGACTTTC
-	TRBV5-6	once	TRBJ1-1	CASSLGAGGAFF	TGTGCCAGCAGCTTGGGGGCTGGCGGAGCTTTCTTT
TRBD1	TRBV4-1	-	TRBJ2-3	CASSQWTGGTDTQYF	TGCGCCAGCAGCCAGTGGACAGGGGGCACAGATACGCAGTATTTT
TRBD1	TRBV30	-	TRBJ2-2	CAWRATGQVGELFF	TGTGCCTGGAGAGCGACCGGACAGGTCGGGGAGCTGTTTTTT
TRBD1	TRBV2	-	TRBJ1-5	CASRLTGEGNQPQHF	TGTGCCAGCAGATTGACAGGGGAGGGCAATCAGCCCCAGCATTTT
TRBD1	TRBV6-5	-	TRBJ2-7	CASSYMTGPYEQYF	TGTGCCAGCAGTTACATGACAGGGCCCTACGAGCAGTACTTC
-	TRBV30	-	TRBJ2-7	CAWSIIAEQYF	TGTGCCTGGAGCATAATCGCCGAGCAGTACTTC
-	TRBV27	few	TRBJ2-7	CASSFEGSSYEQYF	TGTGCCAGCAGTTTTGAGGGTAGCTCCTACGAGCAGTACTTC
TRBD1	TRBV6-5	-	TRBJ1-5	CASGRTGGDQPQHF	TGTGCCAGCGGGAGGACAGGGGGAGATCAGCCCCAGCATTTT
-	TRBV9	once	TRBJ2-7	CASSVVSGGYEQYF	TGTGCCAGCAGCGTAGTATCCGGAGGGTACGAGCAGTACTTC
TRBD2	TRBV5-1	-	TRBJ2-7	CASSSGGVGEQYF	TGCGCCAGCAGCTCCGGGGGGGTAGGCGAGCAGTACTTC
TRBD2	TRBV4-1	-	TRBJ2-5	CASSQDSGRAGDVEETQYF	TGCGCCAGCAGCCAAGATTCGGGTCGAGCGGGGGATGTTGAGGAGACCCAGTACTTC
-	TRBV19	-	TRBJ2-1	CASSISLGDPGDEQFF	TGTGCCAGTAGTATAAGTTTAGGAGATCCAGGCGATGAGCAGTTCTTC
TRBD1	TRBV11-2	few	TRBJ1-1	CASSLTGDTEAFF	TGTGCCAGCAGCTTAACAGGGGACACTGAAGCTTTCTTT
TRBD1	TRBV6-4	-	TRBJ1-6	CASRDRENSPLHF	TGTGCCAGCCGGGACAGGGAAAATTCACCCCTCCACTTT
TRBD2	TRBV2	-	TRBJ2-1	CASSAGLAGPYNEQFF	TGTGCCAGCAGCGCGGGACTAGCGGGACCCTACAATGAGCAGTTCTTC
-	TRBV4-3	once	TRBJ2-5	CASSFTSGETQYF	TGCGCCAGCAGCTTTACGTCGGGAGAGACCCAGTACTTC